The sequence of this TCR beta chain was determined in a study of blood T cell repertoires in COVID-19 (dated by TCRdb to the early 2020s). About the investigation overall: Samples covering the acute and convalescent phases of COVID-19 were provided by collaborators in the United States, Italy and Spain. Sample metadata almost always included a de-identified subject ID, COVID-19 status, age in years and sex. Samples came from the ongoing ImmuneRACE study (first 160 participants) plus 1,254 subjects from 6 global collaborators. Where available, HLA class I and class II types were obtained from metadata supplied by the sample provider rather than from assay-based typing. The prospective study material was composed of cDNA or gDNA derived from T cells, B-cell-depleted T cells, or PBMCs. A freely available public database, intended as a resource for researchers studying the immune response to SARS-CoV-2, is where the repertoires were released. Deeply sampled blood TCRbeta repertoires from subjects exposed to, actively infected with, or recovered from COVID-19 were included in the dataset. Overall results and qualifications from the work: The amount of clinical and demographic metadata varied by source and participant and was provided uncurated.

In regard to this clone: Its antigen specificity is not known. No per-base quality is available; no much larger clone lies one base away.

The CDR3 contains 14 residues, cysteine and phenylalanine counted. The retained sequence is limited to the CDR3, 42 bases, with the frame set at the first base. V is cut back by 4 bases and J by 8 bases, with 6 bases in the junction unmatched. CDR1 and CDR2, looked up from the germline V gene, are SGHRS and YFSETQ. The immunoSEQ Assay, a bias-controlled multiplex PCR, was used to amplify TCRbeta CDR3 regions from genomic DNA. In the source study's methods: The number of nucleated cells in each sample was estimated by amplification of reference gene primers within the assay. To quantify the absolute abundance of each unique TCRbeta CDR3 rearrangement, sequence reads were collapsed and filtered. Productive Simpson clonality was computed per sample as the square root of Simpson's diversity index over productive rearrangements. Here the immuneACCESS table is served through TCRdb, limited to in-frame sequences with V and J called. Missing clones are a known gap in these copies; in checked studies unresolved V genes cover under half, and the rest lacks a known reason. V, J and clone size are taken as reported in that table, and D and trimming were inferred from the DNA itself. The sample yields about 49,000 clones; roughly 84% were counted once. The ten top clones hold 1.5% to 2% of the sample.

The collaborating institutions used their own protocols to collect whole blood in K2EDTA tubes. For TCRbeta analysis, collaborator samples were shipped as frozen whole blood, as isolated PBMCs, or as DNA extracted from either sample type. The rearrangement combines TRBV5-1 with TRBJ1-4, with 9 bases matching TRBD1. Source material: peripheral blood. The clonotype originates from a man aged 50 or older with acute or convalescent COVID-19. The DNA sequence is TGCGCCAGCAGCCTGGGACAGGGAGGCGAAAAACTGTTTTTT. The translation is CASSLGQGGEKLFF. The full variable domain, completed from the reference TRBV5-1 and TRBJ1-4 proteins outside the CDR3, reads KAGVTQTPRYLIKTRGQQVTLSCSPISGHRSVSWYQQTPGQGLQFLFEYFSETQRNKGNFPGRFSGRQFSNSRSEMNVSTLELGDSALYLCASSLGQGGEKLFFGSGTQLSVL.